Below are 27 T cell receptor beta chains sequenced from a single sample in a study of blood T cells in healthy people across ages. The second PCR ran about 6 to 12 cycles with a sample-barcoded 5' primer and J-beta primers. Using its own MiXCR run on the 5' RACE reads, TCRdb lists one record per CDR3 protein. The sample lists over a million distinct CDR3 sequences; 42% were seen once. Sequenced: blood. The receptors stem from a woman aged 18 to 35 in good health.

This clonotype was found a few times. The V call is TRBV7-9, the J call TRBJ2-5, with 10 bases matching TRBD2. J lost 5 bases, V lost 4 bases, and 4 bases had no gene match. This CDR3 contains 14 residues. The germline V gene has CDR1 SEHNR and CDR2 FQNEAQ (reference sequence). CDR3 amino acids: CASSSGTSAETQYF. DNA of the CDR3: TGTGCCAGCAGCTCCGGGACTAGCGCCGAGACCCAGTACTTC.

On this clonotype itself: Being one base from a much bigger clone, this may be a read error. This chain uses TRBV20-1 with TRBJ2-1; 14 bases map to TRBD2. The CDR3 length is 14 residues. V trimming: 8 bases; J trimming: 6 bases; junction bases outside the gene matches: 6. Germline V CDR1 and CDR2: DFQATT, SNEGSKA (reference sequence). CDR3 sequence reads: CSTQTSGRVNEQFF. In nucleotides, the CDR3 is TGCAGTACTCAGACTAGCGGGAGGGTCAATGAGCAGTTCTTC.

The chain carries TRBV12-3 or TRBV12-4 and TRBJ2-2, with 7 bases identical to TRBD2. V shed 1 base and J 5 bases; nucleotides not matched to a gene: 4. The length of the CDR3 is 15 residues. The CDR3 bases are TGTGCCAGCAGTTTAGAAGCGGGGCAAACCGGGGAGCTGTTTTTT. Amino acids: CASSLEAGQTGELFF.

The chain employs TRBV11-2 and TRBJ1-2; no definite D call. The germline gives CDR1 SGHAT, CDR2 FQNNGV. The CDR3 extends over 17 amino acids. Trimming left V 0 bases short and J 1 base short, with 15 bases between. CDR3 loop: CASSLDQMGAYNYGYTF. In DNA form, the CDR3 reads TGTGCCAGCAGCTTAGATCAGATGGGCGCGTATAACTATGGCTACACCTTC.

The rearrangement links TRBV4-2 to TRBJ2-7, with TRBD1 as a possible D gene (6 bases). V was cut by 0 bases and J by 1 base, with 10 bases left in between. The V gene's germline CDR1 is LGHNA and CDR2 YNFKEQ. The CDR3 is 15 residues long. For the CDR3, the DNA is TGTGCCAGCAGCCAAGATGACAGGTCGTCCTACGAGCAGTACTTC. This codes for CASSQDDRSSYEQYF.

This sequence joins TRBV3-1 and TRBJ2-3; D is unclear. CDR3 length: 16 amino acids. Trimming pared 2 bases from V and 7 bases from J, leaving 19 bases between. CDR1 and CDR2 (germline): LGHDT, YNNKEL (reference sequence). CDR3 coding DNA: TGTGCCAGCAGCCAAACCCTAGGCGTTGGCAGAAATACGCAGTATTTT. It translates to CASSQTLGVGRNTQYF.

The chain uses TRBV9 and TRBJ2-1, with D uncertain. This CDR3 contains 11 residues. Germline V gene sequence: CDR1 SGDLS, CDR2 YYNGEE. V was clipped by 3 bases and J by 8 bases, with 6 bases between them. The CDR3 sequence is CASSETHEQFF. The DNA of the CDR3 is TGTGCCAGCAGCGAGACCCATGAGCAGTTCTTC. The full variable domain, its missing parts supplied by reference TRBV9 and TRBJ2-1, is DSGVTQTPKHLITATGQRVTLRCSPRSGDLSVYWYQQSLDQGLQFLIQYYNGEERAKGNILERFSAQQFPDLHSELNLSSLELGDSALYFCASSETHEQFFGPGTRLTVL.

This chain uses TRBV28 with TRBJ1-6, with D unresolved. In germline, CDR1 is MDHEN, CDR2 SYDVKM. This CDR3 has 13 amino acids. V shed 2 bases and J shed 14 bases, with 13 bases lying between them. This CDR3 is CASSLPGVLTLHF. DNA for the CDR3: TGTGCCAGCAGTTTACCCGGGGTTTTAACCCTCCACTTT.

The chain joins TRBV3-1 to TRBJ1-4; possible D gene TRBD1, 6 bases. CDR1 and CDR2 (germline): LGHDT, YNNKEL (reference sequence). CDR3 length: 14 residues. V lost 3 bases, J lost 7 bases, and 12 bases lay in between. CDR3 region: CASSHLGGSEKLFF. CDR3 nucleotides: TGTGCCAGCAGCCATCTTGGGGGCAGTGAAAAACTGTTTTTT.

This rearrangement joins TRBV2 to TRBJ1-1; no reliable D call. The CDR3 extends over 13 amino acids. The germline gives CDR1 SNHLY, CDR2 FYNNEI. V lost 7 bases, J lost 2 bases, and 11 bases lay in between. DNA of the CDR3: TGTGCCAGCAACCCCGTCACTAACACTGAAGCTTTCTTT. Protein product: CASNPVTNTEAFF.

The chain joins TRBV5-1 to TRBJ1-1; 9 bases line up with TRBD1. With 2 bases clipped from V and 4 bases from J, the junction kept 15 bases outside the gene matches. The CDR3 is made up of 18 amino acids. Germline V lookup: CDR1 SGHRS, CDR2 YFSETQ. CDR3 protein: CASSFRPPGQGTSTEAFF. DNA for the CDR3: TGCGCCAGCAGCTTCCGACCTCCGGGACAGGGAACTTCCACTGAAGCTTTCTTT.

In the case of this clonotype: One end of the junction fails to match germline, which may point to a read error. The rearrangement uses TRBV10-3 and TRBJ1-4; unclear D gene. Per germline, CDR1 ENHRY and CDR2 SYGVKD. The length of the CDR3 is 14 residues. The CDR3 spells CAISEEGGVEKLFF. CDR3 in DNA: TGTGCCATCAGTGAGGAGGGAGGAGTTGAAAAGCTGTTTTTT.

This clonotype has a handful of counts. A read error is possible here, since a much larger clone lies one base away. V usage is TRBV3-1 and J usage is TRBJ1-1; TRBD1 is a possible D gene (5 bases). Trimming took 7 bases from V and 1 from J, leaving 7 bases between them. The CDR3 extends over 12 amino acids. Germline V gives CDR1 LGHDT, CDR2 YNNKEL (reference sequence). The CDR3 region has the DNA TGTGCCAGCACCCAGGGGAACACTGAAGCTTTCTTT. Its protein is CASTQGNTEAFF.

The V gene is TRBV20-1, the J gene TRBJ2-7, with 11 bases matching TRBD2. Looked up from germline, CDR1 is DFQATT and CDR2 is SNEGSKA (reference sequence). V lost 6 bases, J lost 7 bases, and 8 bases stayed unmatched. This CDR3 has 13 residues. The CDR3 bases are TGCAGTGCCATTCTAGCGGGAGGAGGAGAGCAGTACTTC. This encodes CSAILAGGGEQYF.

This clonotype was seen more than once but under ten times. The chain links TRBV3-1 to TRBJ1-1; 9 positions match TRBD1. V dropped 0 bases and J dropped 1; count of bases not matched to a gene: 9. The germline CDR1 and CDR2 sequences are LGHDT and YNNKEL (reference sequence). This CDR3 contains 18 residues. Here the CDR3 DNA reads TGTGCCAGCAGCCAAGACTTCCCTGCGACAGGGGGGAACACTGAAGCTTTCTTT. Translating gives CASSQDFPATGGNTEAFF. The variable domain in full, with the rest retrieved from reference TRBV3-1 and TRBJ1-1, is DTAVSQTPKYLVTQMGNDKSIKCEQNLGHDTMYWYKQDSKKFLKIMFSYNNKELIINETVPNRFSPKSPDKAHLNLHINSLELGDSAVYFCASSQDFPATGGNTEAFFGQGTRLTVV.

A note on this clonotype: One junction end does not reproduce the germline sequence, and a read error may be involved. This chain links TRBV4-1 with TRBJ2-5, with D unclear. CDR1 MGHRA and CDR2 YSYEKL come from the germline V gene. The CDR3 is 13 amino acids. The CDR3: CASRGTLLETRYF. Here the CDR3 DNA reads TGCGCCAGCAGAGGTACCTTGCTAGAGACCCGGTACTTC.

This clonotype was seen ten or more times. The chain combines TRBV29-1 with TRBJ1-2; D remains unclear. Germline values: CDR1 SQVTM, CDR2 ANQGSEA. The V and J ends lost 4 bases and 6 bases respectively, with 9 bases between them. There are 11 residues in the CDR3. CDR3 region: CSVAAGDGYTF. The CDR3, as DNA: TGCAGCGTTGCGGCGGGCGATGGCTACACCTTC.

The gene calls are TRBV5-1 and TRBJ2-1, with 12 nucleotides matching TRBD2. V lost 2 bases and J lost 8; bases outside the gene matches: 8. Germline V CDR1 and CDR2: SGHRS, YFSETQ. The CDR3 has 16 amino acids. The CDR3 DNA reads as TGCGCCAGCAGCTTCAACCCTAGCGGGGGGGTCGATGAGCAGTTCTTC. It specifies CASSFNPSGGVDEQFF.

The J gene is TRBJ2-7, the V gene TRBV27, with D perhaps matching TRBD1 or TRBD2 (5 bases each). The CDR3 has 15 amino acids. Germline assignment: CDR1 MNHEY and CDR2 SMNVEV (reference sequence). Between the trimmed V and J ends, which lost 4 bases and 1 base, there was a span of 14 bases. The CDR3 DNA is TGTGCCAGCAGTTCTAGACCGGGGCCGTCCTACGAGCAGTACTTC. Its translation is CASSSRPGPSYEQYF.

The chain carries TRBV10-3 and TRBJ1-4; no reliable D call. In germline, CDR1 is ENHRY, CDR2 SYGVKD. The CDR3 has 16 residues. V dropped 2 bases and J dropped 0 bases, with 10 bases sitting between them. CDR3 DNA: TGTGCCATCAGTGAGCAGAGTCTCCCAACTAATGAAAAACTGTTTTTT. This gives the protein CAISEQSLPTNEKLFF.

In regard to this clonotype: At one of its ends the junction is not consistent with the germline gene, which may arise from a read error. The chain couples TRBV10-3 to TRBJ2-5; TRBD2 matches at 7 bases. The CDR3 length is 14 residues. Per the germline V gene, CDR1 is ENHRY and CDR2 is SYGVKD. CDR3 sequence reads: CAVSHSAGEETQYF. CDR3 bases: TGTGCCGTCAGTCATTCCGCGGGGGAAGAGACCCAGTACTTC.

The rearrangement links TRBV24-1 to TRBJ1-5, with D perhaps TRBD1 (5 bases). The V end lost 4 bases, the J end lost 4 bases, and 10 bases lay between the germline ends. There are 14 residues in the CDR3. Germline assignment: CDR1 KGHDR and CDR2 SFDVKD. This CDR3 is CATSDTGPNQPQHF. CDR3 nucleotides: TGTGCCACCAGTGACACAGGTCCTAATCAGCCCCAGCATTTT.

This clonotype was counted many times. The CDR3 protein is CASSSSHGAEQFF. Here the CDR3 DNA reads TGTGCCAGCAGTTCGAGCCATGGGGCTGAGCAGTTCTTC. This chain links TRBV27 with TRBJ2-1; tentative D call: TRBD1 (5 bases). V was cut by 4 bases and J by 9 bases, with 13 bases left in between. This CDR3 region has 13 residues. Per the germline V gene, CDR1 is MNHEY and CDR2 is SMNVEV (reference sequence).

In DNA form, the CDR3 reads TGTGCCAGCAGGATCGGGGCCGGGGAGCTGTTTTTT. The encoded protein is CASRIGAGELFF. The chain carries TRBV6-5 and TRBJ2-2, with D possibly matching TRBD2 (5 bases). Germline CDR1 and CDR2: MNHEY and SVGAGI. V was cut by 6 bases and J by 6 bases, with 8 bases left in between. This CDR3 has 12 amino acids.

This clonotype has a handful of counts. This chain joins TRBV30 and TRBJ1-2, with TRBD1 identical over 9 bases. V gave up 1 base and J gave up 6 bases; unmatched junction bases: 3. CDR1 is GTSNPN, CDR2 SVGIG, per germline (reference sequence). This CDR3 comprises 13 residues. The CDR3 reads CAWSGDREDGYTF. For the CDR3, the DNA is TGTGCCTGGAGTGGGGACAGGGAAGATGGCTACACCTTC.

The sample holds a few counts of this clonotype. The chain couples TRBV15 to TRBJ2-1, with TRBD2 matching 10 bases. The CDR3 has 15 residues. With 2 bases clipped from V and 8 bases from J, the junction kept 6 bases outside the gene matches. Per the germline V gene, CDR1 is LNHNV and CDR2 is YYDKDF (reference sequence). DNA for the CDR3: TGTGCCACCAGCAGAAAGCGGGGGGGCCGGGATGAGCAGTTCTTC. It specifies CATSRKRGGRDEQFF.

The V call is TRBV27, the J call TRBJ2-1; 11 bases are a match to TRBD2. The germline CDR1 and CDR2 sequences are MNHEY and SMNVEV (reference sequence). The V gene end was trimmed by 6 bases and the J gene end by 5 bases; junction bases not matched to a gene: 12. This CDR3 is 17 amino acids long. The CDR3 spells CASSLSAGLADHNEQFF. CDR3 bases: TGTGCCAGCAGCTTGTCTGCGGGACTAGCGGACCACAATGAGCAGTTCTTC.